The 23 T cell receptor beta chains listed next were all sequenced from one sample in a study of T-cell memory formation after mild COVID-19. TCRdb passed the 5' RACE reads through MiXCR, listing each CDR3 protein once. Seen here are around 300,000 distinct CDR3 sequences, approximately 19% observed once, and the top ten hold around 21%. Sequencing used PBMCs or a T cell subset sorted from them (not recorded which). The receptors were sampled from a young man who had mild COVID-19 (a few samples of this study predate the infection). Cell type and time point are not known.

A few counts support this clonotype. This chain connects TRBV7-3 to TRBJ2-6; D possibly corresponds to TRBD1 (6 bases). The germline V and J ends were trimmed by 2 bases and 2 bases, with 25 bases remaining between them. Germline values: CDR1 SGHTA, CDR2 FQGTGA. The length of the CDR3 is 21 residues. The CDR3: CASSLGFRAAGVPPGANVLTF. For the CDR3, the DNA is TGTGCCAGCAGCTTAGGGTTTCGGGCGGCAGGGGTCCCCCCTGGGGCCAACGTCCTGACTTTC.

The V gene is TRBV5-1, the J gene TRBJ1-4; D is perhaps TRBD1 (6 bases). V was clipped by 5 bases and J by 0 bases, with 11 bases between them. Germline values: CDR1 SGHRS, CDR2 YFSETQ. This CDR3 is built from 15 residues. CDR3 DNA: TGCGCCAGCAGTCGGGACACCCCAACTAATGAAAAACTGTTTTTT. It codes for CASSRDTPTNEKLFF.

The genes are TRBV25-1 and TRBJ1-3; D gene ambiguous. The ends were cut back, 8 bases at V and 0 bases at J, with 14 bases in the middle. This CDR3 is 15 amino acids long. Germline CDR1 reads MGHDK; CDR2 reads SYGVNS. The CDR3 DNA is TGTGCCAGCGGGTCTCGATGGAGCTCTGGAAACACCATATATTTT. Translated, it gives CASGSRWSSGNTIYF.

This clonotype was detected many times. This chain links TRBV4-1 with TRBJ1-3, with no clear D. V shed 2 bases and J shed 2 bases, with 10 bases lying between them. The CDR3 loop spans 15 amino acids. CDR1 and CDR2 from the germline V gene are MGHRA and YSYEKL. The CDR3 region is CASSQPSDPGNTIYF. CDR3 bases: TGCGCCAGCAGCCAACCTTCGGATCCTGGAAACACCATATATTTT.

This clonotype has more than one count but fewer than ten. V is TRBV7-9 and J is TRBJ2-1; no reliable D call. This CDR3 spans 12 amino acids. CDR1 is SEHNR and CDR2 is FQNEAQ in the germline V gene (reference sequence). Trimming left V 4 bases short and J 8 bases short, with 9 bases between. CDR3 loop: CASSSAPDEQFF. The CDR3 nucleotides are TGTGCCAGCAGCTCAGCCCCCGATGAGCAGTTCTTC.

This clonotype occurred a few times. As DNA, the CDR3 is TGTGCCAGCAGCTTAGGCGGGACAGCTCTTTCCTACGAGCAGTACGTC. Translated: CASSLGGTALSYEQYV. This rearrangement joins TRBV7-9 to TRBJ2-7, with D perhaps TRBD1 (7 bases). The CDR3 sequence is 16 residues long. Germline V gives CDR1 SEHNR, CDR2 FQNEAQ (reference sequence). Trimming removed 1 base from V and 1 base from J, with 14 bases in between.

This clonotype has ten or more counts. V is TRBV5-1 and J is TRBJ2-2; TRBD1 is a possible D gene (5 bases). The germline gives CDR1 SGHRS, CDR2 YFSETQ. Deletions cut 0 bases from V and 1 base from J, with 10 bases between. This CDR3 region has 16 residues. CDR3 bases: TGCGCCAGCAGCTTGGGACCCAGGGTGAACACCGGGGAGCTGTTTTTT. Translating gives CASSLGPRVNTGELFF.

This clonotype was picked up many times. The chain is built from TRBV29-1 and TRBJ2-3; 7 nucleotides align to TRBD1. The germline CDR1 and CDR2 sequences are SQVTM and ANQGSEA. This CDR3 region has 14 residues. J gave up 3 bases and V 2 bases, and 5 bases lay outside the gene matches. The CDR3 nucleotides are TGCAGCGTTGAACGAGACAGGGCGACAGATACGCAGTATTTT. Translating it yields CSVERDRATDTQYF.

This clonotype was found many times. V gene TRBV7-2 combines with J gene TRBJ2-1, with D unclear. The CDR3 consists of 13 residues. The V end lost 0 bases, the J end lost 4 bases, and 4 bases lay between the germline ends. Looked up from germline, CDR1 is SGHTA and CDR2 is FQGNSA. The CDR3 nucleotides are TGTGCCAGCAGCTTAGCTGTGTACAATGAGCAGTTCTTC. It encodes CASSLAVYNEQFF.

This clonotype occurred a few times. CDR3 residues: CASSGDEVPLYEQYF. In DNA form, the CDR3 reads TGTGCCAGCAGCGGAGACGAAGTGCCCCTTTACGAGCAGTACTTC. The chain has TRBV9 and TRBJ2-7; D is unclear. Trimming cost V 3 bases and J 4 bases, with 17 bases left between them. Germline CDR1 reads SGDLS; CDR2 reads YYNGEE. CDR3 length equals 15 residues.

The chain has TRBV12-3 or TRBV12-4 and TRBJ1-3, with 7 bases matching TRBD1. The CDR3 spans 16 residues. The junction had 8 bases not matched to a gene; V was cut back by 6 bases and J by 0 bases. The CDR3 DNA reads TGTGCCAGCAGCGGACAGGAAGTGCACTCTGGAAACACCATATATTTT. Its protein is CASSGQEVHSGNTIYF.

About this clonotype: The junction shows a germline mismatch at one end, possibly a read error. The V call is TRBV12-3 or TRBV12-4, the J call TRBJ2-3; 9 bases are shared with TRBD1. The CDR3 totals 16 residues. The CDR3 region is CDSSLFAGQGLDTQYF. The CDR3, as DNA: TGTGACAGCAGTTTATTCGCAGGACAGGGGTTGGATACGCAGTATTTT.

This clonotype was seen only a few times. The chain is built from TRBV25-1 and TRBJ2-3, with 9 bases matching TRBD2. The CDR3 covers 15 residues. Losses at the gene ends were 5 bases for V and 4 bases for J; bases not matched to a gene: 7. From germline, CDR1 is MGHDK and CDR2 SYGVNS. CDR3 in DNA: TGTGCCAGCAGTACCCTGGCGGGGGGGCCAGATACGCAGTATTTT. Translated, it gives CASSTLAGGPDTQYF.

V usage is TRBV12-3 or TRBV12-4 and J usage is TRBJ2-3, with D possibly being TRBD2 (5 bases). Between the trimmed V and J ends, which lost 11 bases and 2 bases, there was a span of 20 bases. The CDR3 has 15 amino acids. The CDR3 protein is CASGSDAGFTDTQYF. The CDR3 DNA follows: TGTGCCTCCGGCAGCGACGCGGGTTTCACAGATACGCAGTATTTT.

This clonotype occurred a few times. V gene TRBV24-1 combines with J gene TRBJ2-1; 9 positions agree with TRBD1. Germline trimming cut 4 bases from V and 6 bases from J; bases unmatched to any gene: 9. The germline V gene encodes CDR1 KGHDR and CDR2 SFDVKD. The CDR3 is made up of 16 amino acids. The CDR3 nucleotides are TGTGCCACCAGTGAGGCCGGGACAGGGAACGCCAATGAGCAGTTCTTC. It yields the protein CATSEAGTGNANEQFF.

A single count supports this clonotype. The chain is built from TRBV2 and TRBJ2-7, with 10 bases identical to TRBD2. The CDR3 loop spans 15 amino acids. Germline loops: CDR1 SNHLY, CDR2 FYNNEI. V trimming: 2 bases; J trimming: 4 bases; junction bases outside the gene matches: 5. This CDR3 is CASSERASGGYEQYF. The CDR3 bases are TGTGCCAGCAGTGAAAGGGCTAGCGGGGGTTACGAGCAGTACTTC.

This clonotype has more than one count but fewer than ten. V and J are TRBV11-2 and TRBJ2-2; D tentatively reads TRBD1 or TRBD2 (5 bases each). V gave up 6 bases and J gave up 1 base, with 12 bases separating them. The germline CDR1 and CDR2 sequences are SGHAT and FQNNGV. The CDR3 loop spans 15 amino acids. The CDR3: CASSDTGRNTGELFF. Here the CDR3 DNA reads TGTGCCAGCAGTGATACGGGGCGGAACACCGGGGAGCTGTTTTTT.

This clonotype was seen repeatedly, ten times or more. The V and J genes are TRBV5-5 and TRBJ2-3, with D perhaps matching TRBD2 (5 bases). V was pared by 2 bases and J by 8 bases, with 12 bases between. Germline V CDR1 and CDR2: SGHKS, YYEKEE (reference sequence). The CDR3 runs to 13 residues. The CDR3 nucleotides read TGTGCCAGCAGCTTAGGAGGTCAGGTTACGCAGTATTTT. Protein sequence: CASSLGGQVTQYF.

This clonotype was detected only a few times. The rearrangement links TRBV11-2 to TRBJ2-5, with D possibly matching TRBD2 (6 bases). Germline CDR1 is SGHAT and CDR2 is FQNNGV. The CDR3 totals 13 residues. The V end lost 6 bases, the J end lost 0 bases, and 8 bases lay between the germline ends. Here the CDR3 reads CASRDYYQETQYF. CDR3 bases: TGTGCCAGCAGGGACTACTACCAAGAGACCCAGTACTTC. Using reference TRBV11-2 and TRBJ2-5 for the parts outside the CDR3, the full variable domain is EAGVAQSPRYKIIEKRQSVAFWCNPISGHATLYWYQQILGQGPKLLIQFQNNGVVDDSQLPKDRFSAERLKGVDSTLKIQPAKLEDSAVYLCASRDYYQETQYFGPGTRLLVL.

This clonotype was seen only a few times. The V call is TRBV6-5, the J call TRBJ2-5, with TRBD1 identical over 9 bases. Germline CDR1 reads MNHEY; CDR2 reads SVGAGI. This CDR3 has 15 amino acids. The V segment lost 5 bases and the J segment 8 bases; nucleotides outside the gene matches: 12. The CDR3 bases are TGTGCCAGCAGTGCCGGGACAGGGAGCAAGAGAACCCAGTACTTC. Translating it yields CASSAGTGSKRTQYF.

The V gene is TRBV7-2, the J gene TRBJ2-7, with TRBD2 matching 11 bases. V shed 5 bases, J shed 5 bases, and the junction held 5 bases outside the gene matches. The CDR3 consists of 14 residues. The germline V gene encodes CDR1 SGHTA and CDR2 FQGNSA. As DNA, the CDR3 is TGTGCCAGCAGCCCACTAGCGGGGGACCACGAGCAGTACTTC. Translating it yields CASSPLAGDHEQYF.

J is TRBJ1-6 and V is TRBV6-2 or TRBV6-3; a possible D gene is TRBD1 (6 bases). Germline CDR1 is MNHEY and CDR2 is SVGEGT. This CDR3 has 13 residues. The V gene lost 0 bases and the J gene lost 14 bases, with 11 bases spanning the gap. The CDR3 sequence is CASSYSRTATLHF. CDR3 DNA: TGTGCCAGCAGTTACTCCCGGACAGCGACCCTCCACTTT.

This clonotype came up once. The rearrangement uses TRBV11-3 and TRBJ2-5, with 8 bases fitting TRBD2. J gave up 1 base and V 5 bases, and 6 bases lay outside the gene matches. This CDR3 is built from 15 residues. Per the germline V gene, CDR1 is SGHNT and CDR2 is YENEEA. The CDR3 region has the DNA TGTGCCAGCAGCCGCCGGGGGGGTGTCCAAGAGACCCAGTACTTC. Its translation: CASSRRGGVQETQYF. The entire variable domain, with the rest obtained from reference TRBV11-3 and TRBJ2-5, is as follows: EAGVVQSPRYKIIEKKQPVAFWCNPISGHNTLYWYLQNLGQGPELLIRYENEEAVDDSQLPKDRFSAERLKGVDSTLKIQPAELGDSAVYLCASSRRGGVQETQYFGPGTRLLVL.